The 14 T cell receptor beta chains in this list originate from one sample, sequenced in a study of regulatory T cells in long-lasting Graves disease. Time point of the sample: newly diagnosed GD, antithyroid drugs for less than 3 months. Researchers made the TCR library from RNA that was extracted from PBMCs. HTBI primers from iRepertoire and Arm-PCR of CDR3 regions yielded the TCR beta libraries. MiXCR, applied by TCRdb to the multiplex PCR reads, yields one record per CDR3 protein. The sample carries 370,000 or so distinct CDR3 sequences, 15% to 20% recorded once. In addition, the sample was reused for a study of T cells in Graves' hyperthyroidism and ophthalmopathy.

Sample: peripheral blood mononuclear cells (PBMCs), taken at new diagnosis, from a patient treated with antithyroid drugs. The receptors originated from a woman aged 18-35 years with Graves disease.

In regard to this clonotype: The junction differs from germline at one of its ends, possibly a read error. This chain joins TRBV5-1 and TRBJ2-1, with TRBD2 identical over 9 bases. Germline loops: CDR1 SGHRS, CDR2 YFSETQ. CDR3 length: 16 residues. CDR3 in DNA: TGTGCCAGCAGCAATCTTAGCGGGGGCTCCTACAATGAGCAGTTCTTC. It yields the protein CASSNLSGGSYNEQFF.

Concerning this clonotype itself: A much bigger clone sits one base away, suggesting this may be a read error. This chain links TRBV3-1 with TRBJ1-2, with 9 bases identical to TRBD1. From germline, CDR1 is LGHDT and CDR2 YNNKEL (reference sequence). V was pared by 4 bases and J by 4 bases, with 7 bases of the junction left unmatched. The CDR3 covers 15 residues. The CDR3 sequence: CASSRPTTGGYGYTF. In nucleotides, the CDR3 is TGTGCCAGCAGCCGACCGACGACAGGGGGCTATGGCTACACCTTC.

This chain uses TRBV27 with TRBJ1-6; D unresolved. Between the trimmed V and J ends, which lost 4 bases and 0 bases, there was a span of 13 bases. CDR1 and CDR2 from the germline V gene are MNHEY and SMNVEV (reference sequence). The CDR3 has 17 amino acids. This CDR3 reads CASSYGRHSSYNSPLHF. The CDR3 DNA follows: TGTGCCAGCAGTTATGGGCGCCACAGCTCCTATAATTCACCCCTCCACTTT.

This clonotype was seen at least ten times. The rearrangement uses TRBV4-1 and TRBJ2-7, with TRBD1 as a possible D gene (5 bases). Trimming removed 2 bases at V and 2 bases at J, with 13 bases between. In germline, CDR1 is MGHRA, CDR2 YSYEKL. This CDR3 spans 15 amino acids. The CDR3 protein is CASSQRDSHPYEQYF. CDR3 nucleotides: TGCGCCAGCAGCCAACGCGACAGCCATCCCTACGAGCAGTACTTC.

Comment on this clonotype: The germline gene is not matched at one end of the junction; a read error may be the cause. This chain joins TRBV10-2 and TRBJ2-7; 9 bases agree with TRBD2. Germline V gene lookup returns CDR1 WSHSY and CDR2 SAAADI. The CDR3 contains 16 residues. Here the CDR3 DNA reads TGCGCCAGCAGTGAGAGTATAGGCGGGAGGGCCTACGGGCAGTACTTC. Encoded protein: CASSESIGGRAYGQYF.

This clonotype was seen many times. The chain recombines TRBV5-5 with TRBJ2-2; maybe TRBD1 (6 bases). The CDR3 has 15 residues. The germline V gene encodes CDR1 SGHKS and CDR2 YYEKEE (reference sequence). V shed 4 bases and J shed 4 bases, with 14 bases lying between them. CDR3 loop: CASSPPGVGTGELFF. As DNA, the CDR3 is TGTGCCAGCAGCCCCCCAGGGGTCGGCACCGGGGAGCTGTTTTTT.

There are a few counts of this clonotype. Relative to the germline gene, one junction end is altered; a read error may explain this. V is TRBV27 and J is TRBJ2-7; 9 bases align to TRBD1. The length of the CDR3 is 14 residues. In germline, CDR1 is MNHEY, CDR2 SMNVEV (reference sequence). CDR3 bases: TGTGCCAGCAGAACCGGGACAGGGTTACACGAGCAGTGCTTC. The encoded protein is CASRTGTGLHEQCF.

Points on this clonotype: Given a much more abundant clone one base away, this may be a read error. V is TRBV27 and J is TRBJ2-1, with D perhaps TRBD1 (6 bases). CDR3 length: 16 amino acids. Germline V gene lookup returns CDR1 MNHEY and CDR2 SMNVEV (reference sequence). CDR3 sequence reads: CASSLTSGALMNERFF. In nucleotides, the CDR3 is TGTGCCAGCAGTTTAACTTCAGGGGCCCTGATGAATGAGCGGTTCTTC.

CDR3 in DNA: TGTGCCAGCAGCCAAGATTCCGAGAGGACTAGCGGGAGGGCGAGGTTCTTC. It yields the protein CASSQDSERTSGRARFF. The rearrangement joins TRBV4-2 to TRBJ2-1; 15 positions agree with TRBD2. The CDR3 extends over 17 amino acids. The J segment lost 15 bases and the V segment lost 0 bases, leaving 12 bases of the junction unmatched. Germline CDR1 is LGHNA and CDR2 is YNFKEQ.

This clonotype turned up a few times. Relative to the germline gene, one junction end is altered; a read error may explain this. The genes are TRBV5-1 and TRBJ2-5; D is ambiguous. The CDR3 loop spans 13 amino acids. Germline V lookup: CDR1 SGHRS, CDR2 YFSETQ. CDR3 bases: TGTGCCAGCAGCCCGGTGGACCCTGAGACCCAGTACTTC. Translation gives CASSPVDPETQYF.

There are many counts of this clonotype. The rearrangement links TRBV28 to TRBJ2-5; D is unclear. V shed 4 bases and J shed 2 bases, with 20 bases lying between them. This CDR3 has 17 residues. Germline CDR1 is MDHEN and CDR2 is SYDVKM. Written as DNA, the CDR3 is TGTGCCAGCAGTTCCCCTGGGTGGTCCGACGATCAAGAGACCCAGTACTTC. It translates to CASSSPGWSDDQETQYF.

This clonotype was seen many times. The rearrangement joins TRBV11-3 to TRBJ2-1, with TRBD1 matching 8 bases. Germline V gene sequence: CDR1 SGHNT, CDR2 YENEEA. There are 15 residues in the CDR3. Trimming at V came to 6 bases and at J to 6 bases, leaving 10 bases not matched to a gene. The CDR3 DNA reads as TGTGCCAGCAGTTTGGAACAGGGGGGAGGCAATGAGCAGTTCTTC. This codes for CASSLEQGGGNEQFF.

This clonotype showed up many times. A read error may produce the germline difference seen at one junction end. The rearrangement links TRBV5-1 to TRBJ1-1; D gene uncertain. From germline, CDR1 is SGHRS and CDR2 YFSETQ. The CDR3 has 13 amino acids. The CDR3 protein is CASRAEMNTEAFF. The CDR3, as DNA: TGTGCCAGCCGGGCAGAGATGAACACTGAAGCTTTCTTT.

The chain uses TRBV4-1 and TRBJ2-5, with 13 positions matching TRBD2. Germline trimming cut 5 bases from V and 5 bases from J; bases unmatched to any gene: 5. The CDR3 runs 15 residues. Germline V gene sequence: CDR1 MGHRA, CDR2 YSYEKL. In DNA, the CDR3 is TGCGCCAGCAGCACGACTAGCGGGAGGTTTGAGACCCAGTACTTC. Translating it yields CASSTTSGRFETQYF.